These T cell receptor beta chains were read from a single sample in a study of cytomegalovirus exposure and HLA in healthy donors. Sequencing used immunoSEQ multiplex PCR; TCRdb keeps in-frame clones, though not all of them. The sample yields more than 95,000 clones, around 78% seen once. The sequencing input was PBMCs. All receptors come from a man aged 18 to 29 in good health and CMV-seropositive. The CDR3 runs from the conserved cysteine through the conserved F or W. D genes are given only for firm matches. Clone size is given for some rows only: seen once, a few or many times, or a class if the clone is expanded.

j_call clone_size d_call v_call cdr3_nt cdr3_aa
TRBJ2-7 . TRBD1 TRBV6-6 TGTGCCAGCAGTTACTCGGACAGGGGCCCCTACGAGCAGTACTTC CASSYSDRGPYEQYF
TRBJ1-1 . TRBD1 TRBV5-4 TGTGCCAGCAGCTTATTCAGGGGGAGCGTGAACACTGAAGCTTTCTTT CASSLFRGSVNTEAFF
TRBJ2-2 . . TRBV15 TGTGCCACCAGCAGAGATAAGGGAGCCGGGGAGCTGTTTTTT CATSRDKGAGELFF
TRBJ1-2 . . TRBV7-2 TGTGCCAGCAGCGCTATCGGGGGAATACGCTACACCTTC CASSAIGGIRYTF
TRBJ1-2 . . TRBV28 TGTGCCAGCGAACAGACGGCCTTGCAACGATATGGCTACACCTTC CASEQTALQRYGYTF
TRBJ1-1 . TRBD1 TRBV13 TGTGCCAGCAGCATCGGGACAGGGTGGAAGCATAAGACTGAAGCTTTCTTT CASSIGTGWKHKTEAFF
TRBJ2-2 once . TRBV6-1 TGTGCCAGCAGCGTTACCGGGGAGCTGTTTTTT CASSVTGELFF
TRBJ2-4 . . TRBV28 TGTGCCAGCAGTTTAAACCCCTTAGGGCGGGGTTGGGGCAAAAACATTCAGTACTTC CASSLNPLGRGWGKNIQYF
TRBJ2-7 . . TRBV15 TGTGCCACCAGCAGAGAGGCAGGCTCCTACGAGCAGTACTTC CATSREAGSYEQYF
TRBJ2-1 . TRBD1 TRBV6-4 TGTGCCAGCAGTGACGGACAGGGGAACAATGAGCAGTTCTTC CASSDGQGNNEQFF
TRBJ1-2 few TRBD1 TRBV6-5 TGTGCCAGCAGAGGACAGGAAAACTATGGCTACACCTTC CASRGQENYGYTF
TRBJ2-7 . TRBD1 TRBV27 TGTGCCAGCAGCCAGACAGGGACCTTGTTCTCCTCCTACGAGCAGTACTTC CASSQTGTLFSSYEQYF